Below, 15 T cell receptor beta chains from the same sample are listed, as sequenced in a study of shared clonotypes between healthy human individuals. This table comes from immunoSEQ multiplex PCR, and its TCRdb copy is limited to in-frame clones, with some not included. The data show some 1,900,000 clones, about 95% seen once. Terminally differentiated effector memory CD45RA+ cells were excluded from the naive CD8 cells, which were CD45RO-negative and positively selected for CCR7. Sequenced material: naive CD8+ T cells sorted from blood. These receptors were collected from a man aged 18 to 35 in good health.

The chain joins TRBV4-1 to TRBJ2-7, with no clear D. Germline V lookup: CDR1 MGHRA, CDR2 YSYEKL. The CDR3 has 15 residues. V dropped 0 bases and J dropped 5 bases, with 14 bases sitting between them. This chain's CDR3 is CASSQERAFGDEQYF. CDR3 DNA: TGCGCCAGCAGCCAAGAACGGGCCTTTGGGGACGAGCAGTACTTC.

V usage is TRBV28 and J usage is TRBJ2-1, with D unclear. Per the germline V gene, CDR1 is MDHEN and CDR2 is SYDVKM. Trimming took off 3 bases at V and 8 bases at J, with 11 bases between the two ends. This CDR3 has 13 amino acids. The CDR3 loop reads CASSFRKVDEQFF. The CDR3 bases are TGTGCCAGCAGTTTCAGAAAAGTCGATGAGCAGTTCTTC.

The J gene is TRBJ1-1, the V gene TRBV6-1, with D perhaps TRBD1 (5 bases). The CDR3 covers 17 residues. With 0 bases removed from V and 5 bases from J, the gap between germline ends came to 19 bases. Germline assignment: CDR1 MNHNS and CDR2 SASEGT. The DNA for the CDR3 is TGTGCCAGCAGTGAAGCGCTTGGCGGCTGGGGGTGGACTGAAGCTTTCTTT. It translates to CASSEALGGWGWTEAFF.

The chain is built from TRBV14 and TRBJ2-3, with 9 bases that match TRBD2. Losses at the gene ends were 0 bases for V and 5 bases for J; bases not matched to a gene: 6. CDR3 length: 16 residues. Germline V gives CDR1 SGHDN, CDR2 FVKESK. DNA of the CDR3: TGTGCCAGCAGCCAAGACCAGCGGGGGGCCGTAGATACGCAGTATTTT. Translating gives CASSQDQRGAVDTQYF.

V is TRBV27 and J is TRBJ1-5; D remains ambiguous. Germline assignment: CDR1 MNHEY and CDR2 SMNVEV (reference sequence). The CDR3 is 14 amino acids. V was shortened by 7 bases and J by 5 bases, with 15 bases between the two germline ends. The CDR3 here is CASKVLGADQPQHF. CDR3 DNA: TGTGCCAGCAAGGTTCTCGGTGCGGATCAGCCCCAGCATTTT.

V and J are TRBV7-9 and TRBJ2-1; 12 positions agree with TRBD2. V was pared by 5 bases and J by 7 bases, with 6 bases of the junction left unmatched. Per germline, CDR1 SEHNR and CDR2 FQNEAQ (reference sequence). The CDR3 contains 15 residues. This CDR3 is CASSPTSGSLNEQFF. DNA of the CDR3: TGTGCCAGCAGCCCGACTAGCGGGAGTTTGAATGAGCAGTTCTTC.

The V and J genes are TRBV10-3 and TRBJ2-7; 8 bases are a match to TRBD1. The CDR3 spans 16 residues. V gave up 3 bases and J gave up 0 bases; unmatched junction bases: 7. The germline gives CDR1 ENHRY, CDR2 SYGVKD. DNA of the CDR3: TGTGCCATCAGTGACCGGACAGGGCCCCTCTCCTACGAGCAGTACTTC. This sequence encodes CAISDRTGPLSYEQYF.

The gene calls are TRBV6-1 and TRBJ1-3, with D unclear. Germline loops: CDR1 MNHNS, CDR2 SASEGT. Trimming took 3 bases from V and 1 from J, leaving 10 bases between them. This CDR3 spans 15 amino acids. CDR3 in amino acids: CASSDFGNSGNTIYF. The CDR3 DNA is TGTGCCAGCAGTGATTTCGGGAATTCTGGAAACACCATATATTTT.

V is TRBV10-3 and J is TRBJ2-5, with D uncertain. V lost 4 bases, J lost 2 bases, and 8 bases lay in between. The CDR3 extends over 13 amino acids. CDR1 and CDR2 from the germline V gene are ENHRY and SYGVKD. CDR3 in DNA: TGTGCCATCAGTGCAATGACACAAGAGACCCAGTACTTC. It specifies CAISAMTQETQYF.

V gene TRBV6-9 combines with J gene TRBJ1-2, with unresolved D. The CDR3 consists of 16 residues. Looked up from germline, CDR1 is MNHGY and CDR2 is SVAAGI. Between the trimmed V and J ends, which lost 11 bases and 5 bases, there was a span of 27 bases. CDR3 coding DNA: TGTGCCCCTTACTGGTCACCCAGAGCCGTTTTATATGGCTACACCTTC. It specifies CAPYWSPRAVLYGYTF.

CDR3 sequence reads: CASSVELAGGRPSYNEQFF. The CDR3 DNA sequence: TGTGCCAGCAGTGTAGAACTAGCGGGGGGGCGACCCTCCTACAATGAGCAGTTCTTC. The V and J genes are TRBV2 and TRBJ2-1; 13 bases map to TRBD2. Germline CDR1 reads SNHLY; CDR2 reads FYNNEI. This CDR3 is 19 amino acids long. With V trimmed by 4 bases and J by 0 bases, 9 bases remained unmatched.

V usage is TRBV27 and J usage is TRBJ2-7; 13 bases align to TRBD2. The germline gives CDR1 MNHEY, CDR2 SMNVEV (reference sequence). The CDR3 runs 15 residues. V shed 5 bases, J shed 4 bases, and the junction held 5 bases outside the gene matches. The CDR3 sequence is CASSPGTSGVYEQYF. CDR3 DNA sequence: TGTGCCAGCAGTCCAGGGACTAGCGGGGTGTACGAGCAGTACTTC.

The chain uses TRBV9 and TRBJ2-2; TRBD2 matches at 14 bases. This CDR3 spans 18 amino acids. CDR1 and CDR2 (germline): SGDLS, YYNGEE. V dropped 4 bases and J dropped 0; count of bases not matched to a gene: 5. The DNA of the CDR3 is TGTGCCAGCAGCACCCGACTAGCGGGAGGGACGAACACCGGGGAGCTGTTTTTT. This gives the protein CASSTRLAGGTNTGELFF.

The V and J genes are TRBV2 and TRBJ2-4; no clear D. The CDR3 has 15 amino acids. V was cut by 1 base and J by 0 bases, with 7 bases left in between. Germline loops: CDR1 SNHLY, CDR2 FYNNEI. CDR3 bases: TGTGCCAGCAGTGAAGTCCTGCTAGCCAAAAACATTCAGTACTTC. Translation: CASSEVLLAKNIQYF.

CDR3: CASSPWASGMGNEQFF. In DNA form, the CDR3 reads TGTGCCAGCAGCCCCTGGGCCAGCGGAATGGGGAATGAGCAGTTCTTC. This chain joins TRBV5-4 and TRBJ2-1, with a possible D match to TRBD2 (5 bases). The V and J ends lost 4 bases and 7 bases respectively, with 21 bases between them. CDR1 and CDR2 (germline): SGHNT, YYREEE (reference sequence). The CDR3 has 16 amino acids.